The present T cell receptor beta chain was sequenced within a study of cytotoxic CD8 clonotypes in ibrutinib-treated CLL. Study in general: Response specimens were obtained following a median treatment duration of 12 months, with a range of 6 to 36.

The germline CDR1 and CDR2 sequences are SGHTA and FQGNSA. The CDR3 has 11 residues. Study-level results: In comparison with age-matched healthy donors, baseline clonality was higher and tracked circulating CD8+ T-cell counts.

Method: immunoSEQ multiplex PCR; TCRdb's copy keeps in-frame clones and lacks some. The sample lists tens of thousands of clones; around 52% were seen once. TCR beta library input comprised about 1.9 micrograms of genomic DNA from cryopreserved PBMCs. A remark on this clone: Its antigen is undetermined. Germline and junction disagree at one end, which may indicate a read error.

V is TRBV7-2 and J is TRBJ1-2; D remains ambiguous. This specimen consisted of PBMCs, obtained at disease progression, from a patient treated with ibrutinib. This receptor was identified in a human donor with chronic lymphocytic leukemia. The CDR3 DNA sequence: TGTGCCAGCAGATTAGACTATGGCTACACCTTC. Its translation: CASRLDYGYTF.